Shown below are 22 T cell receptor beta chains from a single sample sequenced in a study of OX40 agonist ivuxolimab in advanced cancers. Assay: immunoSEQ multiplex PCR; the TCRdb copy retains only in-frame clones and omits some. Here the sample spans tens of thousands of clones, about 90% being singletons. The input for sequencing was CD4+ or CD8+ T cells sorted from blood, taken in a trial of the OX40 agonist ivuxolimab. All receptors come from an adult with an advanced solid tumor such as melanoma, head and neck, liver or kidney cancer.

This chain uses TRBV2 with TRBJ1-6; 7 nucleotides align to TRBD1. The germline gives CDR1 SNHLY, CDR2 FYNNEI. CDR3 size: 14 residues. The junction had 4 bases not matched to a gene; V was cut back by 6 bases and J by 5 bases. For the CDR3, the DNA is TGTGCCAGCAGAGGGGGCCCCAATAATTCACCCCTCCACTTT. Protein: CASRGGPNNSPLHF. The full variable domain, in which reference TRBV2 and TRBJ1-6 provide the parts outside the CDR3, is EPEVTQTPSHQVTQMGQEVILRCVPISNHLYFYWYRQILGQKVEFLVSFYNNEISEKSEIFDDQFSVERPDGSNFTLKIRSTKLEDSAMYFCASRGGPNNSPLHFGNGTRLTVT.

J is TRBJ2-5 and V is TRBV7-3; no clear D. The length of the CDR3 is 15 residues. The germline CDR1 and CDR2 sequences are SGHTA and FQGTGA. V was shortened by 5 bases and J by 2 bases, with 15 bases between the two germline ends. The CDR3 region is CASSPHLTSQETQYF. DNA for the CDR3: TGTGCCAGCAGCCCCCACCTGACCTCACAAGAGACCCAGTACTTC.

The rearrangement uses TRBV30 and TRBJ2-7; TRBD2 matches at 7 bases. The CDR3 contains 13 residues. The V and J ends lost 3 bases and 3 bases, in that order; junction bases with no gene match: 5. CDR1 and CDR2 (germline): GTSNPN, SVGIG (reference sequence). The CDR3 DNA follows: TGTGCCTGGAGGGGGCGGGGGAACTACGAGCAGTACTTC. It is translated as CAWRGRGNYEQYF.

The rearrangement links TRBV19 to TRBJ1-1, with D perhaps TRBD1 (6 bases). The CDR3 loop spans 12 amino acids. Looked up from germline, CDR1 is LNHDA and CDR2 is SQIVND (reference sequence). Trimming removed 10 bases at V and 1 base at J, with 10 bases between. The CDR3 protein is CATTDRNTEAFF. DNA for the CDR3: TGTGCCACCACGGACAGGAACACTGAAGCTTTCTTT.

V is TRBV11-2 and J is TRBJ1-6, with a possible D match to TRBD1 (6 bases). The V end was cut by 1 base, the J end by 1 base, with 14 bases between. CDR3 length: 18 amino acids. Germline assignment: CDR1 SGHAT and CDR2 FQNNGV. The CDR3 sequence: CASSLGPGQASYNSPLHF. The DNA of the CDR3 is TGTGCCAGCAGCTTAGGCCCGGGACAAGCATCCTATAATTCACCCCTCCACTTT. Using reference TRBV11-2 and TRBJ1-6 for the parts outside the CDR3, the full variable domain is EAGVAQSPRYKIIEKRQSVAFWCNPISGHATLYWYQQILGQGPKLLIQFQNNGVVDDSQLPKDRFSAERLKGVDSTLKIQPAKLEDSAVYLCASSLGPGQASYNSPLHFGNGTRLTVT.

The chain links TRBV11-3 to TRBJ2-7; 11 nucleotides agree with TRBD2. Germline trimming cut 4 bases from V and 6 bases from J; bases unmatched to any gene: 5. In germline, CDR1 is SGHNT, CDR2 YENEEA. There are 14 residues in the CDR3. The CDR3 DNA is TGTGCCAGCAGCTGGGGCCTAGCGGGAGGCGAGCAGTACTTC. Encoded protein: CASSWGLAGGEQYF.

This clone has a single count. This chain links TRBV6-1 with TRBJ2-7; the D is unclear. V dropped 5 bases and J dropped 2 bases, with 7 bases sitting between them. This CDR3 comprises 12 residues. The germline CDR1 and CDR2 sequences are MNHNS and SASEGT. The CDR3 is CASSPHTYEQYF. Here the CDR3 DNA reads TGTGCCAGCAGTCCACATACCTACGAGCAGTACTTC.

V and J are TRBV7-9 and TRBJ2-2, with a tentative D call TRBD2 (5 bases). Germline V CDR1 and CDR2: SEHNR, FQNEAQ (reference sequence). CDR3 length equals 15 residues. V was shortened by 4 bases and J by 2 bases, with 11 bases between the two germline ends. The CDR3 sequence is CASSSREGNTGELFF. In DNA, the CDR3 is TGTGCCAGCAGCTCCCGAGAGGGTAACACCGGGGAGCTGTTTTTT.

The CDR3 DNA is TGTGCCAGCATACCCGCAAATGTCGCCTCTGGAAACACCATATATTTT. This gives the protein CASIPANVASGNTIYF. This chain links TRBV28 with TRBJ1-3; D is unresolved. The CDR3 has 16 residues. Germline CDR1 is MDHEN and CDR2 is SYDVKM. V lost 7 bases and J lost 0, with 16 bases in between.

A single count supports this clone. This chain connects TRBV18 to TRBJ2-5; TRBD1 agrees at 7 bases. The germline gives CDR1 KGHSH, CDR2 LQKENI. Unmatched junction bases numbered 8, after V lost 5 bases and J lost 5 bases. CDR3 length: 14 amino acids. The CDR3 here is CASSAMTGQETQYF. As DNA, the CDR3 is TGTGCCAGCTCAGCGATGACAGGGCAGGAGACCCAGTACTTC.

This clone appeared once. The V and J genes are TRBV10-1 and TRBJ2-7; TRBD2 aligns across 8 bases. Per the germline V gene, CDR1 is WNHNN and CDR2 is SYGVQD (reference sequence). The CDR3 contains 14 residues. Trimming at V came to 5 bases and at J to 0 bases, leaving 3 bases not matched to a gene. The CDR3 sequence: CASSPGTSSYEQYF. Written as DNA, the CDR3 is TGCGCCAGCAGTCCCGGGACTAGCTCCTACGAGCAGTACTTC.

The chain uses TRBV5-4 and TRBJ2-5, with TRBD1 matching 8 bases. This CDR3 is built from 17 residues. Losses at the gene ends were 4 bases for V and 5 bases for J; bases not matched to a gene: 16. Germline lookup yields CDR1 SGHNT and CDR2 YYREEE (reference sequence). DNA for the CDR3: TGTGCCAGCAGCCCGAAACGGGACAGGCCCTCGGGGGAGACCCAGTACTTC. Its translation: CASSPKRDRPSGETQYF.

This chain links TRBV30 with TRBJ1-6; 8 bases line up with TRBD1. CDR1 is GTSNPN and CDR2 is SVGIG in the germline V gene (reference sequence). The CDR3 covers 16 residues. V lost 0 bases and J lost 7; bases outside the gene matches: 8. CDR3 sequence reads: CAWSVLWAGGNSPLHF. The CDR3 DNA reads as TGTGCCTGGAGTGTACTGTGGGCAGGGGGCAATTCACCCCTCCACTTT. The full variable domain, rest sourced from reference TRBV30 and TRBJ1-6, is SQTIHQWPATLVQPVGSPLSLECTVEGTSNPNLYWYRQAAGRGLQLLFYSVGIGQISSEVPQNLSASRPQDRQFILSSKKLLLSDSGFYLCAWSVLWAGGNSPLHFGNGTRLTVT.

This chain joins TRBV28 and TRBJ1-5, with 11 bases that match TRBD1. V shed 6 bases and J 6 bases; nucleotides not matched to a gene: 4. Germline V gives CDR1 MDHEN, CDR2 SYDVKM. The CDR3 runs 14 residues. The CDR3 region is CASSRTGGFQPQHF. The CDR3 DNA sequence: TGTGCCAGCAGCAGGACAGGGGGCTTTCAGCCCCAGCATTTT. Using reference TRBV28 and TRBJ1-5 for the parts outside the CDR3, the full variable domain is DVKVTQSSRYLVKRTGEKVFLECVQDMDHENMFWYRQDPGLGLRLIYFSYDVKMKEKGDIPEGYSVSREKKERFSLILESASTNQTSMYLCASSRTGGFQPQHFGDGTRLSIL.

On this clone: The sample holds other DNA sequences that translate to the same CDR3. The rearrangement links TRBV7-3 to TRBJ2-2; 8 nucleotides match TRBD2. CDR1 and CDR2 from the germline V gene are SGHTA and FQGTGA. V gave up 5 bases and J gave up 2 bases; unmatched junction bases: 7. The CDR3 is 16 amino acids. In DNA form, the CDR3 reads TGTGCCAGCAGCCCGAACCGGGGGGGCAACACCGGGGAGCTGTTTTTT. Translation gives CASSPNRGGNTGELFF.

V gene TRBV7-8 combines with J gene TRBJ2-7, with 8 bases matching TRBD2. V shed 3 bases and J 4 bases; nucleotides not matched to a gene: 8. Per the germline V gene, CDR1 is SGHVS and CDR2 is FQNEAQ. CDR3 length: 15 amino acids. The CDR3 nucleotides read TGTGCCAGCAGCTTCTCCGGGACTAGGGAGTACGAGCAGTACTTC. Translating it yields CASSFSGTREYEQYF.

V gene TRBV30 combines with J gene TRBJ2-1; 16 bases map to TRBD2. The junction had 10 bases not matched to a gene; V was cut back by 0 bases and J by 8 bases. CDR3 length: 18 amino acids. Germline V gene lookup returns CDR1 GTSNPN and CDR2 SVGIG (reference sequence). CDR3 bases: TGTGCCTGGAGTGTACCCTTTGGGACTAGCGGGGGGGGCGATGAGCAGTTCTTC. Amino acid sequence: CAWSVPFGTSGGGDEQFF.

V usage is TRBV11-2 and J usage is TRBJ1-6, with D unclear. V was pared by 0 bases and J by 13 bases, with 16 bases between. The germline gives CDR1 SGHAT, CDR2 FQNNGV. The CDR3 is 15 residues long. In nucleotides, the CDR3 is TGTGCCAGCAGCTTAGATCGTGGAGGGTTTGGGCCCCTCCACTTT. Protein product: CASSLDRGGFGPLHF.

This clone came up a few times. The rearrangement joins TRBV6-5 to TRBJ1-4, with TRBD1 matching 11 bases. V was pared by 5 bases and J by 7 bases, with 0 bases of the junction left unmatched. Germline V gives CDR1 MNHEY, CDR2 SVGAGI. The CDR3 runs 13 residues. CDR3 coding DNA: TGTGCCAGCAGTGGACAGGGGGCTGAAAAACTGTTTTTT. It translates to CASSGQGAEKLFF.

This chain connects TRBV5-1 to TRBJ2-1, with D possibly being TRBD1 or TRBD2 (6 bases each). V was clipped by 5 bases and J by 12 bases, with 18 bases between them. Germline CDR1 and CDR2: SGHRS and YFSETQ. This CDR3 is built from 13 residues. This CDR3 reads CASRPTQGTGQFF. The CDR3 nucleotides read TGCGCCAGCAGACCTACCCAGGGGACTGGGCAGTTCTTC.

The genes are TRBV15 and TRBJ2-4, with D possibly matching TRBD2 (6 bases). CDR3 length: 16 amino acids. Germline CDR1 and CDR2: LNHNV and YYDKDF (reference sequence). Trimming took 2 bases from V and 5 from J, leaving 16 bases between them. For the CDR3, the DNA is TGTGCCACCAGCAGACCTTGGAGGGGCGGCCAAAACATTCAGTACTTC. Its protein is CATSRPWRGGQNIQYF.

This chain joins TRBV7-5 and TRBJ1-4. TRBV7-5 is reported as a pseudogene. The CDR3 is 11 amino acids. In nucleotides, the CDR3 is TGTGCCAGCAGCTTAAGGCGGAAACTGTTTTTT. It specifies CASSLRRKLFF.